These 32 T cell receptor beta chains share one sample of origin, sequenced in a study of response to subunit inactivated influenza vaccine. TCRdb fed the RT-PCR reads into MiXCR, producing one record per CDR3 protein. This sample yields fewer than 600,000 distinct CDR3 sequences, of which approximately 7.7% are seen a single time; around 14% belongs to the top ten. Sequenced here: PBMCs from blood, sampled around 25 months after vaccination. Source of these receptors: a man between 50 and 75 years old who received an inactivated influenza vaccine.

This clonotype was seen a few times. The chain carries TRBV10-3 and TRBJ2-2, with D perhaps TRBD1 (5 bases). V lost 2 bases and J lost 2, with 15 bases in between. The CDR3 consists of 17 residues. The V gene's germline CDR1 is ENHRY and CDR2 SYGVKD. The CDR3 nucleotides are TGTGCCATCAGTGAGGGGCAGGGCCTTACAAACACCGGGGAGCTGTTTTTT. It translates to CAISEGQGLTNTGELFF.

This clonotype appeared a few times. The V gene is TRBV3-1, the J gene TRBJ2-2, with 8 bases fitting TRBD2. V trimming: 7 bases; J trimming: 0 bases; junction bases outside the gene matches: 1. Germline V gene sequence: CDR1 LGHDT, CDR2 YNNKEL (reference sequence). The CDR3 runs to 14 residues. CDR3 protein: CASMGLANTGELFF. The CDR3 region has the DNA TGTGCCAGCATGGGACTAGCGAACACCGGGGAGCTGTTTTTT.

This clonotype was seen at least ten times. In nucleotides, the CDR3 is TGCGCCAGCAGCGCCATGGGACAGAAGAAAACCTACGAGCAGTACTTC. Its protein is CASSAMGQKKTYEQYF. V usage is TRBV5-1 and J usage is TRBJ2-7; 7 bases align to TRBD1. Germline assignment: CDR1 SGHRS and CDR2 YFSETQ. This CDR3 spans 16 amino acids. V was pared by 4 bases and J by 2 bases, with 12 bases of the junction left unmatched.

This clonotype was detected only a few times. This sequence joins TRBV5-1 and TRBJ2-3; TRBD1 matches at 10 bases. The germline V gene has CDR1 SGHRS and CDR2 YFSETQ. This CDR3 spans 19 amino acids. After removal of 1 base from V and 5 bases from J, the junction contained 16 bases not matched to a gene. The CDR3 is CASSLWGQGTGLVGDTQYF. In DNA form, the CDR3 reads TGCGCCAGCAGCTTGTGGGGACAGGGGACGGGCCTCGTTGGAGATACGCAGTATTTT.

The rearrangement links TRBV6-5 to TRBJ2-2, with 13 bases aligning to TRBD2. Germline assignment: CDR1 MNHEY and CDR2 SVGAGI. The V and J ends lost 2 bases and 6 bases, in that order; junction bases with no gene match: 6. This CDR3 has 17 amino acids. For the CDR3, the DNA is TGTGCCAGCAGTTACACCGGACTAGCGGGGGTCGCCGGGGAGCTGTTTTTT. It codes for CASSYTGLAGVAGELFF.

The CDR3 sequence is CASSSKLGDSYEQYF. The CDR3 nucleotides are TGCGCCAGCAGCTCGAAACTAGGGGACAGCTACGAGCAGTACTTC. The V call is TRBV5-1, the J call TRBJ2-7, with 7 bases lining up with TRBD1. V was clipped by 3 bases and J by 3 bases; unmatched bases: 9. The germline CDR1 and CDR2 sequences are SGHRS and YFSETQ. This CDR3 spans 15 amino acids. The variable domain in full, completed from reference TRBV5-1 and TRBJ2-7, reads KAGVTQTPRYLIKTRGQQVTLSCSPISGHRSVSWYQQTPGQGLQFLFEYFSETQRNKGNFPGRFSGRQFSNSRSEMNVSTLELGDSALYLCASSSKLGDSYEQYFGPGTRLTVT.

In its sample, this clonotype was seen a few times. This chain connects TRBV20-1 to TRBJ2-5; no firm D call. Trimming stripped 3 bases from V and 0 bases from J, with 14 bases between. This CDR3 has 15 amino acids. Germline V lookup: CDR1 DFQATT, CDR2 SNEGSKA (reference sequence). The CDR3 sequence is CSASLATWYQETQYF. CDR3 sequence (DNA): TGCAGTGCTAGTCTCGCAACATGGTACCAAGAGACCCAGTACTTC.

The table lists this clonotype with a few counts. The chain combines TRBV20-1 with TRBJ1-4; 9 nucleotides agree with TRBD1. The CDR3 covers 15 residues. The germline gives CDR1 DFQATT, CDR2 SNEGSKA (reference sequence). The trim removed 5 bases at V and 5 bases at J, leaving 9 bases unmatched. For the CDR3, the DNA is TGCAGTGCTTACCGGGACAGGGACCCGAATGAAAAACTGTTTTTT. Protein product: CSAYRDRDPNEKLFF.

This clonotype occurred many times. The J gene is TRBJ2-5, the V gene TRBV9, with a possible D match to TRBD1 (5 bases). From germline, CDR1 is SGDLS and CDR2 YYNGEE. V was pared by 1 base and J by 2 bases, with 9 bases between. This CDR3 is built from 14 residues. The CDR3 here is CASSVFGAQETQYF. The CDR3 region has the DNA TGTGCCAGCAGCGTATTTGGGGCTCAAGAGACCCAGTACTTC.

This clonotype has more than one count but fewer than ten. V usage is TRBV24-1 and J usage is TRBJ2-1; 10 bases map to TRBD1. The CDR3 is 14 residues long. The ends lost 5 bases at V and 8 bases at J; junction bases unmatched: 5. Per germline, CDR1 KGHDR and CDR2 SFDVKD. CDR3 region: CATSGTGGVDEQFF. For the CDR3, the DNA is TGTGCCACCAGTGGGACAGGGGGGGTCGATGAGCAGTTCTTC.

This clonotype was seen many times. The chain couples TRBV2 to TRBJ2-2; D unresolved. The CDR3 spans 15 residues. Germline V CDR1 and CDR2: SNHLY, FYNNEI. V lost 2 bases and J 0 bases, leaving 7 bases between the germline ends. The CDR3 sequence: CASSEWSPNTGELFF. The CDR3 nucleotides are TGTGCCAGCAGTGAATGGTCTCCGAACACCGGGGAGCTGTTTTTT.

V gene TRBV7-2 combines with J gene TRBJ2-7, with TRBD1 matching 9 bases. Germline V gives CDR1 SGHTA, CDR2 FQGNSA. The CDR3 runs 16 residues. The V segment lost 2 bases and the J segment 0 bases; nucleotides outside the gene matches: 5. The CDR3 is CASSLSLDRGSYEQYF. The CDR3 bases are TGTGCCAGCAGCTTATCACTGGACAGGGGCTCCTACGAGCAGTACTTC. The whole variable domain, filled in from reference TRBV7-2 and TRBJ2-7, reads GAGVSQSPSNKVTEKGKDVELRCDPISGHTALYWYRQSLGQGLEFLIYFQGNSAPDKSGLPSDRFSAERTGGSVSTLTIQRTQQEDSAVYLCASSLSLDRGSYEQYFGPGTRLTVT.

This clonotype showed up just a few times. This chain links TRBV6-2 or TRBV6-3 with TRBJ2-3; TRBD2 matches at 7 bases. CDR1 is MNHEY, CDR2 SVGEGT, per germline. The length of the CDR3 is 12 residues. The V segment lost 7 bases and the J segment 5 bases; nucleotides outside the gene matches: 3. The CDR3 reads CASISSGDTQYF. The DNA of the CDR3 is TGTGCCAGCATCTCTAGCGGAGATACGCAGTATTTT.

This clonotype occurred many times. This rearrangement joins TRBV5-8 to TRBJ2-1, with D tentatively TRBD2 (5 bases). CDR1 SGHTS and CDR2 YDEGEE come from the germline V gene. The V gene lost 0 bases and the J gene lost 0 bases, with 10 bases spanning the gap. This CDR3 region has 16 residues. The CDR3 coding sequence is TGTGCCAGCAGCTTGGAATGGGAGAGCTCCTACAATGAGCAGTTCTTC. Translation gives CASSLEWESSYNEQFF.

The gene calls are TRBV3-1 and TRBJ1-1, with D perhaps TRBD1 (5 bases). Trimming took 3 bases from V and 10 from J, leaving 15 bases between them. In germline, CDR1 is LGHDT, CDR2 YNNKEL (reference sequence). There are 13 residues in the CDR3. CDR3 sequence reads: CASSQAQGLAAFF. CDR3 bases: TGTGCCAGCAGCCAGGCGCAGGGTCTCGCAGCTTTCTTT.

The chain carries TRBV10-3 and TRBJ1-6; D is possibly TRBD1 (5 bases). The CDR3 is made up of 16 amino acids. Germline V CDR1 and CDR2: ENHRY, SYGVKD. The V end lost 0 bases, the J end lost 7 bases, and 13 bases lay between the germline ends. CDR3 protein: CAISESHGTLNSPLHF. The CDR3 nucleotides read TGTGCCATCAGTGAGTCACATGGGACCCTGAATTCACCCCTCCACTTT.

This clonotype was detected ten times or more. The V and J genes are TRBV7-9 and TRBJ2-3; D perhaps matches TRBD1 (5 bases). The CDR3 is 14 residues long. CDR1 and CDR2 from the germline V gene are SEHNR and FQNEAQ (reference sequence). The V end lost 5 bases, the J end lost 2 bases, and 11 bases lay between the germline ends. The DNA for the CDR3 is TGTGCCAGCAGCCCAGGGTTTCTCACAGATACGCAGTATTTT. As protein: CASSPGFLTDTQYF.

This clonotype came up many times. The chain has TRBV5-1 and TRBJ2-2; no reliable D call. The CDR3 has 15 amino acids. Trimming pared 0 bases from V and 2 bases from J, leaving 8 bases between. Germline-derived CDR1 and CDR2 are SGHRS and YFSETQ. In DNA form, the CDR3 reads TGCGCCAGCAGCTTGGAGGCGATCAACACCGGGGAGCTGTTTTTT. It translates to CASSLEAINTGELFF.

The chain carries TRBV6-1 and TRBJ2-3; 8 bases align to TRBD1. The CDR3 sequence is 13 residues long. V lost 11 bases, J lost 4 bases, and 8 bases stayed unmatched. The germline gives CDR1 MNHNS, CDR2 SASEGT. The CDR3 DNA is TGTGCCGGACAGGGAGTGTTGGCAGATACGCAGTATTTT. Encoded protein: CAGQGVLADTQYF.

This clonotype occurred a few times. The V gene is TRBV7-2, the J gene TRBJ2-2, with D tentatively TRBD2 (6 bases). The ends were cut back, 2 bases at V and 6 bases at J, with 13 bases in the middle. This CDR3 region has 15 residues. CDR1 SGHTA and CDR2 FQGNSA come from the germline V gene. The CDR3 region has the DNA TGTGCCAGCAGCTTACCACGGGGGATGGCCGGGGAGCTGTTTTTT. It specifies CASSLPRGMAGELFF.

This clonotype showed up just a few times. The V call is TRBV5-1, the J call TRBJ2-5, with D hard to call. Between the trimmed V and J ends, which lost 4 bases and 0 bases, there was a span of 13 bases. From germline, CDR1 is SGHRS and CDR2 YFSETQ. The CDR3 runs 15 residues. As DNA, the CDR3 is TGCGCCAGCAGCACTCCTCTTGATGACCAAGAGACCCAGTACTTC. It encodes CASSTPLDDQETQYF.

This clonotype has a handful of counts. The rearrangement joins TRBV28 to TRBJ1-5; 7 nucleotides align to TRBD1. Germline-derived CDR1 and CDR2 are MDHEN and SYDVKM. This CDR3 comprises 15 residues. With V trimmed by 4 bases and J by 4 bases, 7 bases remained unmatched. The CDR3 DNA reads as TGTGCCAGCAGTTCTATCGGGACAGAGAATCAGCCCCAGCATTTT. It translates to CASSSIGTENQPQHF.

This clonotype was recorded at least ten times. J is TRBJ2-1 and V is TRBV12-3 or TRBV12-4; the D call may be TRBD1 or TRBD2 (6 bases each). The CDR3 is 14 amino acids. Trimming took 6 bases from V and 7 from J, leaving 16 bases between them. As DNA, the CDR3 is TGTGCCAGCAGAACGACTCAGGGGAGGAATGAGCAGTTCTTC. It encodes CASRTTQGRNEQFF.

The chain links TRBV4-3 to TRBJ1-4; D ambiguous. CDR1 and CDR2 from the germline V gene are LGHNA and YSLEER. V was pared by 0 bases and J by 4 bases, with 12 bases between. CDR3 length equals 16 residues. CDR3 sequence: CASSQDVVRGNEKLFF. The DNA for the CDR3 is TGCGCCAGCAGCCAAGATGTGGTCCGAGGTAATGAAAAACTGTTTTTT.

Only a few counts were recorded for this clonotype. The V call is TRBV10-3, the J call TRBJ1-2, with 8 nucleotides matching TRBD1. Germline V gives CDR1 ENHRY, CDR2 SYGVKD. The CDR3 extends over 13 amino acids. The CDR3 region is CASRTGNLYGYTF. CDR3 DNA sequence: TGTGCATCCCGGACAGGGAATCTCTATGGCTACACCTTC.

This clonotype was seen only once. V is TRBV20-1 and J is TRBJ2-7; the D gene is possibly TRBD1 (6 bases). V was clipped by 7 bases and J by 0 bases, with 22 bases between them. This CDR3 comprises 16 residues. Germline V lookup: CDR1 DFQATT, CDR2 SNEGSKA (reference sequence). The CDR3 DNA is TGCAGTGACCTGAAACTAGATACAGGGAGCTCCTACGAGCAGTACTTC. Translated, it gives CSDLKLDTGSSYEQYF.

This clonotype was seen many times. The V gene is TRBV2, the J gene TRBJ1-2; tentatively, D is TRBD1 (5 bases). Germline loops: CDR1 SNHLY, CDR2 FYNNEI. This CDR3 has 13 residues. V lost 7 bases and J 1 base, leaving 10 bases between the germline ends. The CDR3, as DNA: TGTGCCAGCACTGTTGGGGGTAACTATGGCTACACCTTC. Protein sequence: CASTVGGNYGYTF.

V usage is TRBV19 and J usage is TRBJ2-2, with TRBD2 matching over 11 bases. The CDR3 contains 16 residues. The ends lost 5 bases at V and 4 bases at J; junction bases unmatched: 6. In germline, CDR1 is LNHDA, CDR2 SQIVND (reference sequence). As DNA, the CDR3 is TGTGCCAGTAGTCTAGCGGGGGGCCCCAGCACCGGGGAGCTGTTTTTT. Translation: CASSLAGGPSTGELFF. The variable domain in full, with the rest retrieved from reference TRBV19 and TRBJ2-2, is DGGITQSPKYLFRKEGQNVTLSCEQNLNHDAMYWYRQDPGQGLRLIYYSQIVNDFQKGDIAEGYSVSREKKESFPLTVTSAQKNPTAFYLCASSLAGGPSTGELFFGEGSRLTVL.

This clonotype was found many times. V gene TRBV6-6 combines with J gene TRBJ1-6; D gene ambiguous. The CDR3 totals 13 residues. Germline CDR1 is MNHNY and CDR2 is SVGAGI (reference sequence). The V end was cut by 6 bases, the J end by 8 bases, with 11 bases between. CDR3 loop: CASRQFQDSPLHF. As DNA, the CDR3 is TGTGCCAGCAGACAGTTTCAAGATTCACCCCTCCACTTT.

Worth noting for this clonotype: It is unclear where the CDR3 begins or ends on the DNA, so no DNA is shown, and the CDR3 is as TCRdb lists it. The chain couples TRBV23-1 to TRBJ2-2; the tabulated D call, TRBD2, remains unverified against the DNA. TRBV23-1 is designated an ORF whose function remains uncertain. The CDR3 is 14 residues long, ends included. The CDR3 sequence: CASSPGLTPGSCFF.

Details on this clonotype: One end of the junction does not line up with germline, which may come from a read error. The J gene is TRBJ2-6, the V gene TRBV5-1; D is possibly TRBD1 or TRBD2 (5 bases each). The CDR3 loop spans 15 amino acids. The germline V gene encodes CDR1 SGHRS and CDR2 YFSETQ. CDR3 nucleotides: TGCGCCAGCAGCCACGCAGGGATCGGGGACAACGTCCTGACTTTC. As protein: CASSHAGIGDNVLTF.

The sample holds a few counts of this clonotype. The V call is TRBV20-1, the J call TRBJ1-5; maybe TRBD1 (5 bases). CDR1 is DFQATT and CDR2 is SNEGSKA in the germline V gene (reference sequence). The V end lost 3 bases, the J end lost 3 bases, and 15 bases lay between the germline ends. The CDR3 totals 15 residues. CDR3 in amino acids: CSASDSWDPNQPQHF. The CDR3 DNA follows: TGCAGTGCTAGTGATTCATGGGACCCCAATCAGCCCCAGCATTTT.